These T cell receptor beta chains were read from a single sample in a study of neurological immune-mediated disorders. MiXCR, run by TCRdb on the 5' RACE reads, gives a single entry per CDR3 protein. The sample lists some 87,000 distinct CDR3 sequences, nearly 6% seen once, with roughly 7.9% in the top ten. Material for sequencing was PBMCs. The receptor set was obtained from a woman aged 60 to 75 with multiple sclerosis. Both conserved end residues are trimmed from each CDR3.

TRBV5-1	TRBJ2-7	ASSLAWGGPYEQY
TRBV2	TRBJ1-5	ASSGGGYSNQPQH
TRBV12-3/TRBV12-4	TRBJ2-3	ASTGGRGARGVTQY
TRBV7-6	TRBJ2-1	ASSTNDFNEQF
TRBV6-6	TRBJ2-7	ASSPGQGGPYEQY
TRBV12-3/TRBV12-4	TRBJ2-7	ASSPPGQGGYEQY
TRBV9	TRBJ1-2	ASRNRADYGYT
TRBV5-1	TRBJ1-6	ASSLSGASSYNSPLH
TRBV5-1	TRBJ2-2	ASSLDLNTGELF
TRBV19	TRBJ1-1	ASTVDRATPEAF
TRBV5-1	TRBJ2-1	ASNQGPAYNEQF
TRBV18	TRBJ2-7	ASSPSGSSYEQY
TRBV20-1	TRBJ1-2	SARGPDRVGGYT
TRBV7-6	TRBJ1-1	ASSSGVGNTEAF
TRBV5-1	TRBJ1-4	ASSLEGATNEKLF
TRBV12-3/TRBV12-4	TRBJ1-4	ASSALATNEKLF
TRBV9	TRBJ1-1	ASSAQQGANTEAF
TRBV4-1	TRBJ2-1	ASSLQTGWEQF
TRBV12-3/TRBV12-4	TRBJ2-2	ASSLKRAGELF
TRBV29-1	TRBJ2-2	SVPTRGATNTGELF
TRBV5-1	TRBJ1-2	ASSVGVTSNYGYT
TRBV29-1	TRBJ2-7	SVAGGGYEQY